This T cell receptor beta chain came from a study of cytomegalovirus exposure and HLA in healthy donors. Study-wide results and caveats: It was approximately 170 TCR beta chains that were listed as cytomegalovirus-associated. There were three CMV-associated chains whose specificity for CMV antigens was confirmed in vitro. Subsequent analysis found a tendency for first-cohort TCR clusters to co-occur within the 120 or so validation repertoires.

Some clones are missing from TCRdb's copy, which holds only in-frame ones; the method was immunoSEQ multiplex PCR. The table records some 79,000 clones, over 90% of them present only once. This clone was recorded once. Its specificity is unknown. Deletions cut 6 bases from V and 0 bases from J, with 14 bases between. The germline CDR1 and CDR2 sequences are MNHNY and SVGAGI (reference sequence). This CDR3 has 15 amino acids. The chain couples TRBV6-6 to TRBJ1-1; D is uncertain. This clonotype originated in a young woman in good health and CMV-seropositive. Sequencing was done on a sample of PBMCs. CDR3 bases: TGTGCCAGCAGACGAGGAGAGGCGATGAACACTGAAGCTTTCTTT. It yields the protein CASRRGEAMNTEAFF.